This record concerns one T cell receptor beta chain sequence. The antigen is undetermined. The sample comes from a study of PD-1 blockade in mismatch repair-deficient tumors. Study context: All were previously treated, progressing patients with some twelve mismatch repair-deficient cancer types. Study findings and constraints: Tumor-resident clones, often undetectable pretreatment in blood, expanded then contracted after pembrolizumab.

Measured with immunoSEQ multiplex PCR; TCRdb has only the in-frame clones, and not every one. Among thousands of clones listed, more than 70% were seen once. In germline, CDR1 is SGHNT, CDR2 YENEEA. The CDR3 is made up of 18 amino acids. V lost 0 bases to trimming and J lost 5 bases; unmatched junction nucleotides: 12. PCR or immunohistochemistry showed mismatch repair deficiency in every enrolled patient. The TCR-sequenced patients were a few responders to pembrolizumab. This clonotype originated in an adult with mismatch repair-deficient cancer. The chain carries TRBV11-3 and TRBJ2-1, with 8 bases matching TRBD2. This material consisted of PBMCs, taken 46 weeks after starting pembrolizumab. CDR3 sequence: CASSLDIGYGGGHNEQFF. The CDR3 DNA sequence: TGTGCCAGCAGCTTAGACATTGGGTACGGGGGGGGCCACAATGAGCAGTTCTTC.